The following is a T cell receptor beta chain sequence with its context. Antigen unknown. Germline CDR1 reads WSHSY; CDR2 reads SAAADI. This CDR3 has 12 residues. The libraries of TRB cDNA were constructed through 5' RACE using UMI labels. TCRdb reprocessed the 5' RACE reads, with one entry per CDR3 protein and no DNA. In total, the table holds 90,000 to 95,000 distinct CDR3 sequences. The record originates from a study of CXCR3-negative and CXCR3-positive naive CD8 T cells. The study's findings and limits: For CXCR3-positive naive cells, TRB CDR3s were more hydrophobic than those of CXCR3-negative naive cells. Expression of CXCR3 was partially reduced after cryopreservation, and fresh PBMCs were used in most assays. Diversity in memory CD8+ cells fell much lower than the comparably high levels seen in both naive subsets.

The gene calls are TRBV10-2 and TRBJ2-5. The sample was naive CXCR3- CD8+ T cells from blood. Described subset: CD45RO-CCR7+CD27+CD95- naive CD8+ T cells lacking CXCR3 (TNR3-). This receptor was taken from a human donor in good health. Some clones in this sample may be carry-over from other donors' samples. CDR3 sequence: CASSGQKETQYF.